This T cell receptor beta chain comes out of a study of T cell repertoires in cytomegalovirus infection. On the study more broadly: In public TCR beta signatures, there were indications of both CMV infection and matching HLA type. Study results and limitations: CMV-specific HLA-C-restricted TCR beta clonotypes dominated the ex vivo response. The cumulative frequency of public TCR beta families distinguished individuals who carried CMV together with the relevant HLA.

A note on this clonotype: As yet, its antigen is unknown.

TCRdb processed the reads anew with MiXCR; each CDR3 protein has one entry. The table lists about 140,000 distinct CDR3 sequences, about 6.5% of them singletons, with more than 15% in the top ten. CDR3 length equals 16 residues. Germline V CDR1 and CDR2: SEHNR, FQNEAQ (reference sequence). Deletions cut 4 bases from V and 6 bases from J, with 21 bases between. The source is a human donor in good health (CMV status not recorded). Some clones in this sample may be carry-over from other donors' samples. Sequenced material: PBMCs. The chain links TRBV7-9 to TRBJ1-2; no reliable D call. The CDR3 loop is CASSSDRYAGVDGYTF. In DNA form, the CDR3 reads TGTGCCAGCAGCTCAGATCGCTACGCAGGCGTCGATGGCTACACCTTC.